The 24 T cell receptor beta chains reported below all come from one sample, sequenced in a study of blood T cell repertoires in COVID-19. Profiling relied on immunoSEQ multiplex PCR, and the TCRdb table lists in-frame clones only, not all of them. Of roughly 250,000 clones in the sample, approximately 90% were seen once. The material sequenced was PBMCs or T cells enriched from blood (not recorded which). Receptors originate from a woman between 40 and 55 years old with acute COVID-19.

This clone was counted once. Sequence at one end of the junction differs from germline and may be a read error. V gene TRBV2 combines with J gene TRBJ2-1; D is ambiguous. The CDR3 totals 13 residues. From germline, CDR1 is SNHLY and CDR2 FYNNEI. In nucleotides, the CDR3 is TGTGCCAGCAGTGAACAGGCTAACAATGGGCAGTTCTTC. Amino acids: CASSEQANNGQFF.

The chain combines TRBV30 with TRBJ1-4; D unclear. Trimming took off 2 bases at V and 8 bases at J, with 18 bases between the two ends. Germline CDR1 GTSNPN, CDR2 SVGIG (reference sequence). CDR3 length: 15 amino acids. The CDR3 region is CAWSLGLHGEEKLFF. In nucleotides, the CDR3 is TGTGCCTGGAGTCTTGGCCTTCACGGGGAAGAAAAACTGTTTTTT.

V and J are TRBV18 and TRBJ2-5; D ambiguous. CDR1 and CDR2 from the germline V gene are KGHSH and LQKENI. Trimming stripped 4 bases from V and 2 bases from J, with 8 bases between. The CDR3 contains 13 residues. In nucleotides, the CDR3 is TGTGCCAGCTCACAGACTGCTCAAGAGACCCAGTACTTC. Translation: CASSQTAQETQYF.

This clone appeared once. This chain connects TRBV5-5 to TRBJ2-7; D is unresolved. This CDR3 is 15 amino acids long. Germline CDR1 SGHKS, CDR2 YYEKEE (reference sequence). The ends were cut back, 4 bases at V and 5 bases at J, with 19 bases in the middle. CDR3 in DNA: TGTGCCAGCAGCCGAGGCCTGGCACCGGAAAACGAGCAGTACTTC. Encoded protein: CASSRGLAPENEQYF.

The chain has TRBV20-1 and TRBJ1-3; TRBD1 matches at 8 bases. Unmatched junction bases numbered 2, after V lost 3 bases and J lost 4 bases. The germline V gene has CDR1 DFQATT and CDR2 SNEGSKA (reference sequence). The length of the CDR3 is 13 residues. The CDR3 protein is CSASDRGGNTIYF. CDR3 nucleotide sequence: TGCAGTGCTAGTGACAGGGGCGGAAACACCATATATTTT.

This chain joins TRBV28 and TRBJ1-5; 7 positions agree with TRBD1. With 1 base clipped from V and 6 bases from J, the junction kept 9 bases outside the gene matches. There are 16 residues in the CDR3. Per germline, CDR1 MDHEN and CDR2 SYDVKM. CDR3 amino acids: CASSLSPGGGSQPQHF. CDR3 DNA sequence: TGTGCCAGCAGTTTATCCCCAGGGGGAGGCAGTCAGCCCCAGCATTTT.

The V and J genes are TRBV6-5 and TRBJ2-2; 7 bases agree with TRBD1. The CDR3 loop spans 16 amino acids. Germline trimming cut 4 bases from V and 0 bases from J; bases unmatched to any gene: 5. Germline CDR1 reads MNHEY; CDR2 reads SVGAGI. The CDR3 DNA is TGTGCCAGCAGTTCAGCGCAGGGGGCGAACACCGGGGAGCTGTTTTTT. As protein: CASSSAQGANTGELFF.

The chain couples TRBV11-3 to TRBJ2-6; D perhaps matches TRBD1 (5 bases). The length of the CDR3 is 18 residues. Germline CDR1 is SGHNT and CDR2 is YENEEA. With 4 bases removed from V and 2 bases from J, the gap between germline ends came to 18 bases. This CDR3 is CASSSQGFARTGANVLTF. DNA for the CDR3: TGTGCCAGCAGCTCCCAGGGTTTTGCCCGCACTGGGGCCAACGTCCTGACTTTC.

The chain carries TRBV27 and TRBJ1-1; 10 nucleotides agree with TRBD1. V dropped 2 bases and J dropped 4; count of bases not matched to a gene: 10. This CDR3 comprises 17 residues. Germline V gene lookup returns CDR1 MNHEY and CDR2 SMNVEV (reference sequence). The CDR3 coding sequence is TGTGCCAGCAGTTTAAGGGGGACAGGGGCTGAGGGCACTGAAGCTTTCTTT. This sequence encodes CASSLRGTGAEGTEAFF.

This clone was seen only a few times. This rearrangement joins TRBV19 to TRBJ2-3; D might be TRBD1 (6 bases). The germline CDR1 and CDR2 sequences are LNHDA and SQIVND (reference sequence). The germline V and J ends were trimmed by 3 bases and 2 bases, with 18 bases remaining between them. The CDR3 length is 17 residues. The CDR3 region is CASSMWDIRGDTDTQYF. For the CDR3, the DNA is TGTGCCAGTAGTATGTGGGACATCCGGGGAGACACAGATACGCAGTATTTT.

In this sample, this clone turned up once. V usage is TRBV5-1 and J usage is TRBJ2-5; no definite D call. There are 13 residues in the CDR3. V gave up 1 base and J gave up 4 bases, with 8 bases separating them. In germline, CDR1 is SGHRS, CDR2 YFSETQ. CDR3 nucleotides: TGCGCCAGCAGCTTGATATCAGGAGAGACCCAGTACTTC. As protein: CASSLISGETQYF.

The rearrangement joins TRBV12-3 or TRBV12-4 to TRBJ2-7, with 8 bases that match TRBD1. V lost 2 bases to trimming and J lost 6 bases; unmatched junction nucleotides: 3. This CDR3 comprises 13 residues. This CDR3 reads CASSLFRGREQYF. As DNA, the CDR3 is TGTGCCAGCAGTTTATTCAGGGGGCGCGAGCAGTACTTC.

The chain carries TRBV6-5 and TRBJ2-1; TRBD2 agrees at 10 bases. CDR3 length equals 15 residues. Germline V lookup: CDR1 MNHEY, CDR2 SVGAGI. J lost 7 bases, V lost 2 bases, and 5 bases had no gene match. The CDR3 DNA sequence: TGTGCCAGCAGTTACAGAGGACTAGCGGCAAATGAGCAGTTCTTC. This sequence encodes CASSYRGLAANEQFF.

The gene calls are TRBV19 and TRBJ2-6; 8 bases agree with TRBD1. Germline V lookup: CDR1 LNHDA, CDR2 SQIVND (reference sequence). The CDR3 extends over 17 amino acids. V lost 5 bases and J lost 0; bases outside the gene matches: 6. DNA for the CDR3: TGTGCCAGTAGTCATGGGACAGGCTTCTCTGGGGCCAACGTCCTGACTTTC. Residues: CASSHGTGFSGANVLTF.

The chain employs TRBV2 and TRBJ2-3; 7 bases map to TRBD1. Germline V gene data show CDR1 as SNHLY and CDR2 as FYNNEI. This CDR3 is 14 amino acids long. V shed 7 bases, J shed 0 bases, and the junction held 4 bases outside the gene matches. The CDR3 loop is CASTGTVSTDTQYF. CDR3 coding DNA: TGTGCCAGCACCGGGACAGTTAGCACAGATACGCAGTATTTT. Variable domain in full (rest from reference TRBV2 and TRBJ2-3): EPEVTQTPSHQVTQMGQEVILRCVPISNHLYFYWYRQILGQKVEFLVSFYNNEISEKSEIFDDQFSVERPDGSNFTLKIRSTKLEDSAMYFCASTGTVSTDTQYFGPGTRLTVL.

V usage is TRBV9 and J usage is TRBJ1-1; tentatively, D is TRBD1 (5 bases). V dropped 3 bases and J dropped 3 bases, with 15 bases sitting between them. Germline loops: CDR1 SGDLS, CDR2 YYNGEE. CDR3 length: 15 residues. In DNA, the CDR3 is TGTGCCAGCAGCGCCGTAGGGGCCGTCGACACTGAAGCTTTCTTT. Translating it yields CASSAVGAVDTEAFF.

The chain carries TRBV7-8 and TRBJ2-3, with 9 bases identical to TRBD1. Germline V gene sequence: CDR1 SGHVS, CDR2 FQNEAQ. CDR3 size: 15 residues. With 5 bases clipped from V and 2 bases from J, the junction kept 5 bases outside the gene matches. The chain's CDR3 is CASSPRTGDTDTQYF. CDR3 in DNA: TGTGCCAGCAGCCCTCGGACAGGGGACACAGATACGCAGTATTTT.

Written as DNA, the CDR3 is TGTGCCAGCAGTTCCACTACGCGGGGGAAGAGAGAGACCCAGTACTTC. Protein sequence: CASSSTTRGKRETQYF. The chain has TRBV28 and TRBJ2-5; 7 bases align to TRBD2. V dropped 4 bases and J dropped 4; count of bases not matched to a gene: 12. CDR3 length: 16 amino acids. Per the germline V gene, CDR1 is MDHEN and CDR2 is SYDVKM.

The chain has TRBV11-3 and TRBJ2-1; D might be TRBD2 (6 bases). V lost 1 base to trimming and J lost 2 bases, with 15 bases between them. CDR1 and CDR2 from the germline V gene are SGHNT and YENEEA. This CDR3 has 17 amino acids. CDR3 region: CASSLARAGSTYNEQFF. The CDR3 DNA sequence: TGTGCCAGCAGCTTAGCCCGGGCGGGGTCCACCTACAATGAGCAGTTCTTC.

The chain employs TRBV5-1 and TRBJ1-2, with D perhaps matching TRBD1 (5 bases). The germline V gene has CDR1 SGHRS and CDR2 YFSETQ. This CDR3 comprises 14 residues. The V end lost 4 bases, the J end lost 6 bases, and 16 bases lay between the germline ends. The CDR3, as DNA: TGCGCCAGCAGCACTCAGGGCCCCCGCCATGGCTACACCTTC. This translates into CASSTQGPRHGYTF.

The chain links TRBV12-2 to TRBJ2-4; TRBD2, the table's D call, lacks a check against the DNA. TRBV12-2 is a known pseudogene. This CDR3 contains 17 residues. The CDR3 nucleotides are TGTGCAAGTCGTCCGACTAGCGTGGCTTTAGCCAAAAACATTCAGTACTTC. Amino acid sequence: CASRPTSVALAKNIQYF.

The chain links TRBV19 to TRBJ2-1; 8 positions agree with TRBD1. J was trimmed by 4 bases and V by 4 bases; bases with no gene match: 9. This CDR3 region has 16 residues. Germline V gives CDR1 LNHDA, CDR2 SQIVND (reference sequence). The DNA for the CDR3 is TGTGCCAGTAGTAGACTCCGGGACAGGAGATACAATGAGCAGTTCTTC. This gives the protein CASSRLRDRRYNEQFF.

The rearrangement joins TRBV7-3 to TRBJ2-3; 7 nucleotides align to TRBD2. The CDR3 loop spans 13 amino acids. Looked up from germline, CDR1 is SGHTA and CDR2 is FQGTGA. The V segment lost 4 bases and the J segment 6 bases; nucleotides outside the gene matches: 4. CDR3 in DNA: TGTGCCAGCAGCTACCTTAGCGGGGATACGCAGTATTTT. This gives the protein CASSYLSGDTQYF.

The chain carries TRBV30 and TRBJ1-1; 7 nucleotides agree with TRBD1. The CDR3 extends over 14 amino acids. The V segment lost 0 bases and the J segment 5 bases; nucleotides outside the gene matches: 6. Germline V CDR1 and CDR2: GTSNPN, SVGIG (reference sequence). CDR3 sequence reads: CAWSVTGDRTEAFF. As DNA, the CDR3 is TGTGCCTGGAGTGTCACAGGGGATCGGACTGAAGCTTTCTTT.